Following are 10 T cell receptor beta chains from one sample sequenced in a study of radiotherapy plus CTLA-4 blockade in lung cancer. The table came from immunoSEQ multiplex PCR; TCRdb's copy has only in-frame clones and leaves some out. The data hold about 78,000 clones, with around 87% observed a single time. Sequencing used peripheral blood, obtained from a patient treated with radiotherapy plus ipilimumab. All receptors derive from a human donor with non-small cell lung cancer who had stable disease on radiotherapy plus ipilimumab.

In this sample, this clone turned up a few times. The chain recombines TRBV4-1 with TRBJ2-7, with 9 positions matching TRBD2. Trimming at V came to 5 bases and at J to 0 bases, leaving 26 bases not matched to a gene. This CDR3 spans 22 amino acids. From germline, CDR1 is MGHRA and CDR2 YSYEKL. CDR3 region: CASSEADRATSGLPTTSYEQYF. In DNA, the CDR3 is TGCGCCAGCAGCGAAGCCGATAGAGCCACTAGCGGGCTTCCAACTACCTCCTACGAGCAGTACTTC.

The chain is built from TRBV18 and TRBJ2-7; TRBD2 agrees at 7 bases. This CDR3 has 17 residues. V was clipped by 0 bases and J by 2 bases; unmatched bases: 10. The V gene's germline CDR1 is KGHSH and CDR2 LQKENI. The DNA for the CDR3 is TGTGCCAGCTCACCACCGAAACCCGGGGGGAAGGCCTACGAGCAGTACTTC. As protein: CASSPPKPGGKAYEQYF. Full variable domain (remainder filled in from reference TRBV18 and TRBJ2-7): NAGVMQNPRHLVRRRGQEARLRCSPMKGHSHVYWYRQLPEEGLKFMVYLQKENIIDESGMPKERFSAEFPKEGPSILRIQQVVRGDSAAYFCASSPPKPGGKAYEQYFGPGTRLTVT.

In DNA form, the CDR3 reads TGCGCCAGCAGCCCCGACAGGGGGATGTACAATGAGCAGTTCTTC. Protein product: CASSPDRGMYNEQFF. The chain uses TRBV5-1 and TRBJ2-1, with 9 bases identical to TRBD1. V lost 4 bases and J lost 4; bases outside the gene matches: 6. There are 15 residues in the CDR3. Germline V gene data show CDR1 as SGHRS and CDR2 as YFSETQ.

This chain uses TRBV8-2 with TRBJ2-6; the D call in the table, TRBD2, was not verified against the DNA. TRBV8-2 constitutes a pseudogene. The CDR3 has 17 residues. CDR3 amino acids: CGSQAKITQSRANVLTF. CDR3 DNA: TGTGGCAGTCAAGCGAAGATAACACAAAGTCGGGCCAACGTCCTGACTTTC.

This clone showed up just once. The chain employs TRBV6-1 and TRBJ2-1; TRBD2 aligns across 15 bases. V shed 4 bases and J 6 bases; nucleotides not matched to a gene: 4. The CDR3 length is 16 residues. Germline assignment: CDR1 MNHNS and CDR2 SASEGT. CDR3 loop: CASSGGTSGGSNEQFF. The CDR3 DNA follows: TGTGCCAGCAGTGGTGGGACTAGCGGGGGGTCCAATGAGCAGTTCTTC.

This rearrangement joins TRBV5-1 to TRBJ2-7, with 9 bases matching TRBD2. Germline V lookup: CDR1 SGHRS, CDR2 YFSETQ. The CDR3 has 14 residues. Trimming took 2 bases from V and 4 from J; bases not matched to a gene: 4. CDR3 region: CASSFGLAQYEQYF. Here the CDR3 DNA reads TGCGCCAGCAGCTTTGGACTAGCGCAATACGAGCAGTACTTC.

This clone was observed a few times. Written as DNA, the CDR3 is TGTGCCAGCAGCTTAGAGGAGGGTCACGAGCAGTACTTC. Protein sequence: CASSLEEGHEQYF. This sequence joins TRBV11-3 and TRBJ2-7; TRBD2 might be the D (6 bases). CDR3 length equals 13 residues. V lost 0 bases, J lost 5 bases, and 8 bases lay in between. The germline CDR1 and CDR2 sequences are SGHNT and YENEEA. Full variable domain (outside the CDR3, taken from reference TRBV11-3 and TRBJ2-7): EAGVVQSPRYKIIEKKQPVAFWCNPISGHNTLYWYLQNLGQGPELLIRYENEEAVDDSQLPKDRFSAERLKGVDSTLKIQPAELGDSAVYLCASSLEEGHEQYFGPGTRLTVT.

Here the CDR3 DNA reads TGTGCCTGGAGTGTACTCGGGACAAAAAACTACGAGCAGTACTTC. Translation gives CAWSVLGTKNYEQYF. The genes are TRBV30 and TRBJ2-7; a possible D gene is TRBD1 (6 bases). This CDR3 spans 15 amino acids. V lost 0 bases to trimming and J lost 3 bases, with 15 bases between them. Germline CDR1 is GTSNPN and CDR2 is SVGIG (reference sequence).

The V gene is TRBV5-6, the J gene TRBJ2-5, with D unresolved. V was clipped by 4 bases and J by 2 bases, with 12 bases between them. The length of the CDR3 is 14 residues. Germline CDR1 and CDR2: SGHDT and YYEEEE. CDR3 residues: CASSIYGRQETQYF. As DNA, the CDR3 is TGTGCCAGCAGCATCTATGGAAGGCAAGAGACCCAGTACTTC.

The rearrangement joins TRBV30 to TRBJ2-5; TRBD2 agrees at 7 bases. Germline V gives CDR1 GTSNPN, CDR2 SVGIG (reference sequence). Trimming removed 7 bases from V and 1 base from J; junction bases left unmatched: 6. This CDR3 has 13 amino acids. The CDR3 reads CASEASGQETQYF. The DNA of the CDR3 is TGTGCCTCGGAGGCTAGCGGCCAAGAGACCCAGTACTTC.